This T cell receptor (beta chain) was sequenced for a study of T cells in Graves' hyperthyroidism and ophthalmopathy. V was clipped by 3 bases and J by 6 bases, with 14 bases between them. The CDR3 sequence is 15 residues long. CDR1 KGHDR and CDR2 SFDVKD come from the germline V gene. This clonotype has only a few counts. The TCR beta CDR3 regions underwent amplification using RNA transcripts as the source. TCR CDR3 underwent first-round RT-PCR with the HTBI primer set. TCRdb recomputed calls from the multiplex PCR reads with MiXCR, one row per CDR3 protein. This sample has around 450,000 distinct CDR3 sequences; 15% to 17% occur once, and the top ten carry over 12%.

The sequencing sample was made of blood. This chain links TRBV24-1 with TRBJ1-5; a possible D gene is TRBD1 (5 bases). The receptor was isolated from a woman aged 18-30 years with Graves' hyperthyroidism. For the CDR3, the DNA is TGTGCCACCAGTGATACCCGCGGGGGGGTTCAGCCCCAGCATTTT. Translated: CATSDTRGGVQPQHF.